Here is one T cell receptor (beta chain) with its context. This table comes from immunoSEQ multiplex PCR, and its TCRdb copy is limited to in-frame clones, with some not included. The sample carries around 170,000 clones, almost 90% recorded once. The record originates from a study of control samples from healthy donors and cancer patients. The CDR3 covers 14 residues. With 5 bases removed from V and 0 bases from J, the gap between germline ends came to 9 bases. In germline, CDR1 is SGHKS, CDR2 YYEKEE (reference sequence). The chain is built from TRBV5-5 and TRBJ1-5; D gene ambiguous. Sample: blood. The sequence came from a woman in her 50s in good health. The DNA for the CDR3 is TGTGCCAGCAGGACGGACGCTAGCAATCAGCCCCAGCATTTT. Amino acids: CASRTDASNQPQHF.